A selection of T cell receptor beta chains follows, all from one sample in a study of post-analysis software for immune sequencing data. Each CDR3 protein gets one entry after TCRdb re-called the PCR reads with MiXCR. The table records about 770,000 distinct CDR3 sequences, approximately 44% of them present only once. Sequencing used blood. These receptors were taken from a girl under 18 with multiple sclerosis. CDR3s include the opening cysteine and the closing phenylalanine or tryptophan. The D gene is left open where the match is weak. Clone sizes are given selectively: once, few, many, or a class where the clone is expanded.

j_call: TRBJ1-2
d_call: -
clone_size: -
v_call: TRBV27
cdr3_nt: TGTGCCAGCAGCTCTCGGGGGGCTGGCTACACCTTC
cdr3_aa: CASSSRGAGYTF

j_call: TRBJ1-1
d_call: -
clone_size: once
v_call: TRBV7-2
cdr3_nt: TGTGCCAGCAGCTTAGTTACGACAGGCCAAGCTTTCTTT
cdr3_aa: CASSLVTTGQAFF

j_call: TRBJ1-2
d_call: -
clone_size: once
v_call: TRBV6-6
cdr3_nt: TGTGCCAGCACCCCGGGGGCGCTCAGCTATGGCTACACCTTC
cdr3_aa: CASTPGALSYGYTF

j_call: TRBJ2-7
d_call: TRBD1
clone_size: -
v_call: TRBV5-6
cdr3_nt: TGTGCCAGCAGCTTGATCGGTTCAGGGGGCACCTACGAGCAGTACTTC
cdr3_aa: CASSLIGSGGTYEQYF

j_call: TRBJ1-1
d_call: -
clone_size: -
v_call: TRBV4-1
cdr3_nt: TGCGCCAGCAGCCAAGCCCCGTGGGGAGGCGGGTCCGGGGAAGACACTGAAGCTTTCTTT
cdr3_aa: CASSQAPWGGGSGEDTEAFF

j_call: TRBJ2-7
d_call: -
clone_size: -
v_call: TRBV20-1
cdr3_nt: TGCAGTGCAAGAGGACAGAATTTCTACGAGCAGTACTTC
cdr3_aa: CSARGQNFYEQYF

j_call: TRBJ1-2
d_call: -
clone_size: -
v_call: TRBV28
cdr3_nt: TGTGCCAGCAGTTTATTGCAGCCTCGGACAGCGTCCAATAACTATGGCTACACCTTC
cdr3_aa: CASSLLQPRTASNNYGYTF

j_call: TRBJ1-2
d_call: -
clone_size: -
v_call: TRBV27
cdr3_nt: TGTGCCAGCAGGAAGGACAGCTTCTCGATCTATGGCTACACCTTC
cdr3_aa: CASRKDSFSIYGYTF

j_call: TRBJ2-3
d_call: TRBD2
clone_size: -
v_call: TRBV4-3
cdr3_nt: TGCGCCAGCAGCCAAATGCCCTCAGCGGGGGGTAACACAGATACGCAGTATTTT
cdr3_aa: CASSQMPSAGGNTDTQYF

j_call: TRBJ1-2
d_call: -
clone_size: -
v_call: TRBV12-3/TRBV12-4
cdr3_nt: TGTGCCAGCAGCCCTACGACAGCTAACTATGGCTACACCTTC
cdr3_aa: CASSPTTANYGYTF

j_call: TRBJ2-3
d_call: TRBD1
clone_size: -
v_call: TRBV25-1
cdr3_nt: TGTGCCAGCACCCGGGACAGGGCCACAGATACGCAGTATTTT
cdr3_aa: CASTRDRATDTQYF

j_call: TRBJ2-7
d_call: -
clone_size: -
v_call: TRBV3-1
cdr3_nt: TGTGCCAGCAGCCGCCGGACGGGAAGTCCATACGAGCAGTACTTC
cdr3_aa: CASSRRTGSPYEQYF

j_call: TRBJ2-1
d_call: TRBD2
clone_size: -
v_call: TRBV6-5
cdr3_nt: TGTGCCAGCAGTTACGGACTAGCGGGAGGCCACAATGAGCAGTTCTTC
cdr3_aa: CASSYGLAGGHNEQFF

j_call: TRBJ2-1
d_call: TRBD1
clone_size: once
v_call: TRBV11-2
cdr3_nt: TGTGCCAGCAGATGGGACAGGGAGCAGTTCTTC
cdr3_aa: CASRWDREQFF

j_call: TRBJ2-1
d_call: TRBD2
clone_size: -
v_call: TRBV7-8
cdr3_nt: TGTGCCAGCAGCCCTAGGGGGCTAGCGGGAGGGGCTGAGCAGTTCTTC
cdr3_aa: CASSPRGLAGGAEQFF

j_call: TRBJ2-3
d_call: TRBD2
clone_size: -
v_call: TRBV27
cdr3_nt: TGTGCCAGCAGTTTAGGGTCCCGCGGACTAGCGGCCACAGATACGCAGTATTTT
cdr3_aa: CASSLGSRGLAATDTQYF